This record covers a single TCR beta chain. Mismatch with germline at one junction end may stem from a read error. The CDR3 has 16 residues. Germline V lookup: CDR1 MNHEY, CDR2 SMNVEV (reference sequence). Methods used by the authors: Estimates of nucleated cell counts were drawn from the amplification of reference gene primers. Clones were sequenced by immunoSEQ multiplex PCR, and TCRdb holds only the in-frame ones, with some missing. That table is the source of V, J and clone size, and D and trimming were worked out from the DNA. The data show over 85,000 clones, more than 75% seen once. This entry comes from a study of blood T cell repertoires in COVID-19. Across the whole study: From the United States, Italy and Spain came samples of acute and convalescent COVID-19.

The receptor was isolated from a woman aged 80 or older with active COVID-19. This rearrangement joins TRBV27 to TRBJ2-1; 13 positions agree with TRBD2. The sequenced material came from peripheral blood. CDR3 loop: CASSLFGTSGIAEQFF. CDR3 sequence (DNA): TGTGCCAGCAGCTTATTCGGGACTAGCGGGATAGCCGAGCAGTTCTTC.